Below, 32 T cell receptor beta chains from the same sample are listed, as sequenced in a study of cytomegalovirus exposure and HLA in healthy donors. The PCR was carried out with 60 Vbeta primers and 13 Jbeta primers. The assay was immunoSEQ multiplex PCR, and TCRdb's table has in-frame clones only and misses some. In the table there are 110,000 or so clones, under 80% of which are singletons. Sequenced: PBMCs. The source of these receptors is a woman aged 40 to 55 in good health and CMV-seropositive.

This clone was seen a handful of times. This rearrangement joins TRBV27 to TRBJ2-5; a weak D match, TRBD2 (6 bases). Trimming stripped 6 bases from V and 4 bases from J, with 21 bases between. In germline, CDR1 is MNHEY, CDR2 SMNVEV (reference sequence). CDR3 size: 16 residues. This chain's CDR3 is CASSYEVVPRGETQYF. The CDR3 nucleotides read TGTGCCAGCAGCTACGAGGTGGTCCCGCGGGGAGAGACCCAGTACTTC.

This clone was observed a single time. The rearrangement joins TRBV5-1 to TRBJ2-7, with a possible D match to TRBD1 (6 bases). Trimming pared 1 base from V and 6 bases from J, leaving 14 bases between. The CDR3 has 14 amino acids. CDR1 and CDR2 (germline): SGHRS, YFSETQ. The CDR3 bases are TGCGCCAGCAGCTTGCTACAGGGACGCGGCGAGCAGTACTTC. It specifies CASSLLQGRGEQYF.

This clone was picked up a small number of times. The chain links TRBV27 to TRBJ1-2; TRBD1 matches at 7 bases. Losses at the gene ends were 4 bases for V and 7 bases for J; bases not matched to a gene: 21. The CDR3 extends over 18 amino acids. Germline lookup yields CDR1 MNHEY and CDR2 SMNVEV (reference sequence). CDR3 bases: TGTGCCAGCAGTTCAACAGGTCTCGGCTTATGGGCAGGGGGTGGCTACACCTTC. Translated, it gives CASSSTGLGLWAGGGYTF.

This clone ranks as large. The chain recombines TRBV7-9 with TRBJ2-7, with D maybe TRBD2 (5 bases). Deletions cut 11 bases from V and 4 bases from J, with 15 bases between. CDR3 length: 12 amino acids. CDR1 and CDR2 (germline): SEHNR, FQNEAQ (reference sequence). The CDR3 region is CAVSGEWYEQYF. The CDR3 DNA sequence: TGTGCCGTTTCCGGGGAATGGTACGAGCAGTACTTC. The full variable domain, its missing parts supplied by reference TRBV7-9 and TRBJ2-7, is DTGVSQNPRHKITKRGQNVTFRCDPISEHNRLYWYRQTLGQGPEFLTYFQNEAQLEKSRLLSDRFSAERPKGSFSTLEIQRTEQGDSAMYLCAVSGEWYEQYFGPGTRLTVT.

This clone was counted once. This CDR3 is CASSSYGQGKVTQYF. In DNA, the CDR3 is TGTGCCAGCAGCAGTTACGGACAGGGGAAGGTGACCCAGTACTTC. V is TRBV11-3 and J is TRBJ2-5; 9 bases line up with TRBD1. The CDR3 has 15 residues. V gave up 5 bases and J gave up 7 bases; unmatched junction bases: 11. CDR1 is SGHNT, CDR2 YENEEA, per germline.

The chain is built from TRBV6-1 and TRBJ2-7; 8 bases fit TRBD1. The germline V gene encodes CDR1 MNHNS and CDR2 SASEGT. The length of the CDR3 is 15 residues. J was trimmed by 4 bases and V by 6 bases; bases with no gene match: 11. CDR3 coding DNA: TGTGCCAGCAGCCACTTCCAGGGGGCCGGATACGAGCAGTACTTC. It is translated as CASSHFQGAGYEQYF.

The CDR3 nucleotides read TGTGCCAGCAGTTACTCGCAGGGGGCCTCCTACGAGCAGTACTTC. Residues: CASSYSQGASYEQYF. The chain recombines TRBV6-5 with TRBJ2-7, with 8 bases fitting TRBD1. This CDR3 is 15 amino acids long. Germline CDR1 reads MNHEY; CDR2 reads SVGAGI. The V gene end was trimmed by 0 bases and the J gene end by 0 bases; junction bases not matched to a gene: 1.

The rearrangement links TRBV4-2 to TRBJ1-3, with D possibly matching TRBD1 (6 bases). In germline, CDR1 is LGHNA, CDR2 YNFKEQ. There are 14 residues in the CDR3. Trimming pared 3 bases from V and 2 bases from J, leaving 8 bases between. The CDR3 nucleotides read TGTGCCAGCAGCCATAGGGGGACTGGAAACACCATATATTTT. Amino acids: CASSHRGTGNTIYF.

This clone came up once. The V call is TRBV18, the J call TRBJ2-2; 10 bases are a match to TRBD2. CDR3 length equals 16 residues. J was trimmed by 5 bases and V by 4 bases; bases with no gene match: 7. CDR1 and CDR2 from the germline V gene are KGHSH and LQKENI. The CDR3 DNA reads TGTGCCAGCTCACTTTCTAGCGGGGGACAGACCGGGGAGCTGTTTTTT. This encodes CASSLSSGGQTGELFF.

This chain uses TRBV5-1 with TRBJ1-1; 8 bases line up with TRBD1. Germline V gene sequence: CDR1 SGHRS, CDR2 YFSETQ. V gave up 0 bases and J gave up 1 base; unmatched junction bases: 5. The CDR3 totals 16 residues. The CDR3: CASSLGLGQGNTEAFF. CDR3 coding DNA: TGCGCCAGCAGCTTGGGGCTCGGACAGGGGAACACTGAAGCTTTCTTT.

The chain uses TRBV7-3 and TRBJ2-7, with a weak D call TRBD2 (6 bases). Trimming cost V 5 bases and J 7 bases, with 15 bases left between them. The V gene's germline CDR1 is SGHTA and CDR2 FQGTGA. The CDR3 length is 13 residues. The CDR3 sequence is CASSRDFKGEQYF. DNA of the CDR3: TGTGCCAGCAGCCGGGACTTCAAGGGGGAGCAGTACTTC.

This clone has a handful of counts. V usage is TRBV4-1 and J usage is TRBJ2-1; TRBD2 matches 9 bases. V shed 5 bases and J 8 bases; nucleotides not matched to a gene: 10. The CDR3 runs to 15 residues. The germline CDR1 and CDR2 sequences are MGHRA and YSYEKL. CDR3 nucleotides: TGCGCCAGCAGCTACCTTAGCGGGAGTTTGGATGAGCAGTTCTTC. Translation: CASSYLSGSLDEQFF.

V and J are TRBV5-1 and TRBJ2-2, with no clear D. This CDR3 spans 12 amino acids. Germline assignment: CDR1 SGHRS and CDR2 YFSETQ. The ends were cut back, 5 bases at V and 10 bases at J, with 12 bases in the middle. The CDR3 DNA is TGCGCCAGCAGGTCCCACAACGAGGAGCTGTTTTTT. Translated, it gives CASRSHNEELFF.

This sequence joins TRBV5-1 and TRBJ2-7; a weak D match, TRBD1 (6 bases). This CDR3 is 15 amino acids long. Germline CDR1 SGHRS, CDR2 YFSETQ. V was shortened by 6 bases and J by 0 bases, with 16 bases between the two germline ends. In nucleotides, the CDR3 is TGCGCCAGCACCCTGGGGTGGGACAACTCCTACGAGCAGTACTTC. It yields the protein CASTLGWDNSYEQYF.

The chain links TRBV6-5 to TRBJ1-2, with 8 bases fitting TRBD1. The germline gives CDR1 MNHEY, CDR2 SVGAGI. Losses at the gene ends were 4 bases for V and 3 bases for J; bases not matched to a gene: 7. The CDR3 totals 15 residues. The CDR3 spells CASSSGQGWDYGYTF. The CDR3 DNA sequence: TGTGCCAGCAGTTCCGGACAGGGATGGGACTATGGCTACACCTTC.

The table lists this clone with a few counts. The chain joins TRBV5-1 to TRBJ2-3; TRBD2 aligns across 9 bases. Looked up from germline, CDR1 is SGHRS and CDR2 is YFSETQ. The CDR3 sequence is 15 residues long. Trimming at V came to 3 bases and at J to 3 bases, leaving 5 bases not matched to a gene. CDR3 sequence reads: CASSSSGAETDTQYF. CDR3 bases: TGCGCCAGCAGCTCTAGCGGGGCCGAAACAGATACGCAGTATTTT.

This clone was recorded once. CDR3 loop: CAWKDRRDYGYTF. In DNA form, the CDR3 reads TGTGCCTGGAAGGACAGGAGGGACTATGGCTACACCTTC. V gene TRBV30 combines with J gene TRBJ1-2; TRBD1 aligns across 7 bases. CDR1 GTSNPN and CDR2 SVGIG come from the germline V gene (reference sequence). V shed 4 bases and J 3 bases; nucleotides not matched to a gene: 5. The CDR3 consists of 13 residues.

The V call is TRBV2, the J call TRBJ2-5; 8 nucleotides line up with TRBD1. The CDR3 loop spans 14 amino acids. Per germline, CDR1 SNHLY and CDR2 FYNNEI. V lost 3 bases, J lost 4 bases, and 4 bases stayed unmatched. The CDR3 sequence is CASSDAGGGETQYF. CDR3 nucleotide sequence: TGTGCCAGCAGTGATGCAGGGGGCGGAGAGACCCAGTACTTC.

The chain links TRBV27 to TRBJ2-7; TRBD1 agrees at 9 bases. Unmatched junction bases numbered 13, after V lost 5 bases and J lost 8 bases. The CDR3 loop spans 15 amino acids. Germline V gene data show CDR1 as MNHEY and CDR2 as SMNVEV (reference sequence). The chain's CDR3 is CASSLNRDRVSKQYF. CDR3 DNA: TGTGCCAGCAGTCTTAACCGGGACAGGGTCTCGAAGCAGTACTTC.

The rearrangement links TRBV27 to TRBJ1-1; TRBD1 aligns across 7 bases. The CDR3 is made up of 15 amino acids. The V gene's germline CDR1 is MNHEY and CDR2 SMNVEV (reference sequence). With 6 bases clipped from V and 0 bases from J, the junction kept 7 bases outside the gene matches. The CDR3 loop is CASRPRGKMNTEAFF. Here the CDR3 DNA reads TGTGCCAGCAGACCCAGGGGGAAGATGAACACTGAAGCTTTCTTT.

This clone was recorded only once. The chain has TRBV11-3 and TRBJ1-3, with 7 bases identical to TRBD1. The CDR3 length is 14 residues. Germline assignment: CDR1 SGHNT and CDR2 YENEEA. The junction had 3 bases not matched to a gene; V was cut back by 5 bases and J by 2 bases. The CDR3 sequence: CASSRQGAGNTIYF. CDR3 in DNA: TGTGCCAGCAGCCGACAGGGTGCTGGAAACACCATATATTTT.

The J gene is TRBJ2-6, the V gene TRBV2, with TRBD1 matching over 10 bases. Germline loops: CDR1 SNHLY, CDR2 FYNNEI. V lost 6 bases and J lost 3; bases outside the gene matches: 14. The CDR3 covers 19 residues. CDR3 sequence reads: CASSFKPGQGLSGANVLTF. The CDR3 DNA follows: TGTGCCAGCAGCTTCAAACCGGGACAGGGGTTGAGTGGGGCCAACGTCCTGACTTTC.

This chain uses TRBV11-2 with TRBJ2-3; 8 nucleotides match TRBD1. Germline trimming cut 5 bases from V and 4 bases from J; bases unmatched to any gene: 5. The length of the CDR3 is 14 residues. The germline CDR1 and CDR2 sequences are SGHAT and FQNNGV. CDR3 DNA: TGTGCCAGCAGCCTGGACAGGGCGGCAGATACGCAGTATTTT. This encodes CASSLDRAADTQYF. Based on the CDR3 plus reference TRBV11-2 and TRBJ2-3, the full variable domain is EAGVAQSPRYKIIEKRQSVAFWCNPISGHATLYWYQQILGQGPKLLIQFQNNGVVDDSQLPKDRFSAERLKGVDSTLKIQPAKLEDSAVYLCASSLDRAADTQYFGPGTRLTVL.

The chain employs TRBV2 and TRBJ2-5; D is perhaps TRBD2 (6 bases). The CDR3 is 13 amino acids. Between the trimmed V and J ends, which lost 7 bases and 5 bases, there was a span of 14 bases. The germline gives CDR1 SNHLY, CDR2 FYNNEI. The CDR3 region has the DNA TGTGCCAGCACTGGGACTGGTGGGGAGACCCAGTACTTC. Translation gives CASTGTGGETQYF.

The chain couples TRBV6-1 to TRBJ2-3, with D perhaps matching TRBD2 (5 bases). Germline V lookup: CDR1 MNHNS, CDR2 SASEGT. V lost 3 bases and J lost 2, with 12 bases in between. This CDR3 is 15 amino acids long. The DNA for the CDR3 is TGTGCCAGCAGTGATATCCAGCGGACCACAGATACGCAGTATTTT. Translating gives CASSDIQRTTDTQYF.

The chain has TRBV5-1 and TRBJ1-4, with D possibly matching TRBD1 (6 bases). Germline V gives CDR1 SGHRS, CDR2 YFSETQ. Trimming removed 4 bases from V and 8 bases from J, with 18 bases in between. The CDR3 is 15 amino acids. The DNA for the CDR3 is TGCGCCAGCAGCAGCCAGCAGGGGCAAGGCGAAAAACTGTTTTTT. It yields the protein CASSSQQGQGEKLFF.

A word on this clone: At one end, the junction sequence differs from germline, possibly due to a read error. The V and J genes are TRBV7-7 and TRBJ2-5; D call uncertain. There are 14 residues in the CDR3. Germline CDR1 is SSHAT and CDR2 is FNYEAQ (reference sequence). The CDR3 spells CASSLDSTQETQYF. The CDR3 DNA reads as TGTGCTAGCAGCTTAGATAGCACGCAAGAGACCCAGTACTTC.

This clone appeared a few times. This chain uses TRBV6-1 with TRBJ1-5; 10 nucleotides line up with TRBD1. The ends lost 5 bases at V and 5 bases at J; junction bases unmatched: 3. This CDR3 contains 14 residues. Germline lookup yields CDR1 MNHNS and CDR2 SASEGT. Here the CDR3 DNA reads TGTGCCAGCAGTCGGGACAGGGGATATCAGCCCCAGCATTTT. It encodes CASSRDRGYQPQHF.

The chain links TRBV2 to TRBJ1-1; D remains ambiguous. This CDR3 is 15 amino acids long. Germline V gene sequence: CDR1 SNHLY, CDR2 FYNNEI. V gave up 6 bases and J gave up 1 base, with 15 bases separating them. This CDR3 reads CASRRGFGTNTEAFF. The CDR3 DNA reads TGTGCCAGCAGGCGAGGCTTCGGCACGAACACTGAAGCTTTCTTT. The whole variable domain, remainder taken from reference TRBV2 and TRBJ1-1, is EPEVTQTPSHQVTQMGQEVILRCVPISNHLYFYWYRQILGQKVEFLVSFYNNEISEKSEIFDDQFSVERPDGSNFTLKIRSTKLEDSAMYFCASRRGFGTNTEAFFGQGTRLTVV.

A word on this clone: Other nucleotide sequences from this sample produce the same CDR3. This rearrangement joins TRBV30 to TRBJ1-5; 10 bases fit TRBD1. This CDR3 comprises 14 residues. The J segment lost 6 bases and the V segment lost 5 bases, leaving 7 bases of the junction unmatched. Germline loops: CDR1 GTSNPN, CDR2 SVGIG (reference sequence). CDR3 protein: CAWSPGTGVQPQHF. The CDR3 DNA follows: TGTGCCTGGTCCCCCGGGACAGGGGTTCAGCCCCAGCATTTT.

This clone appeared a few times. This chain links TRBV5-6 with TRBJ2-7; D unresolved. The V gene lost 5 bases and the J gene lost 6 bases, with 15 bases spanning the gap. The CDR3 has 13 residues. Per germline, CDR1 SGHDT and CDR2 YYEEEE. In DNA form, the CDR3 reads TGTGCCAGCAGTCCGCGGAACCCACGCGAGCAGTACTTC. This sequence encodes CASSPRNPREQYF.

This chain uses TRBV19 with TRBJ2-1; D call uncertain. Germline V gene sequence: CDR1 LNHDA, CDR2 SQIVND (reference sequence). The ends were cut back, 1 base at V and 4 bases at J, with 2 bases in the middle. The CDR3 has 12 amino acids. Here the CDR3 DNA reads TGTGCCAGTAGTATAGTATACAATGAGCAGTTCTTC. This translates into CASSIVYNEQFF. Drawing the rest from reference TRBV19 and TRBJ2-1, the complete variable domain is DGGITQSPKYLFRKEGQNVTLSCEQNLNHDAMYWYRQDPGQGLRLIYYSQIVNDFQKGDIAEGYSVSREKKESFPLTVTSAQKNPTAFYLCASSIVYNEQFFGPGTRLTVL.